The sequence of this T cell receptor beta chain was determined in a study of T cell responses to AZD1222 COVID-19 vaccine. Here immunoSEQ multiplex PCR was the method, and the copy in TCRdb shows in-frame clones only, minus some. The data hold about 260,000 clones, with over 85% observed a single time. This CDR3 has 14 amino acids. The ends were cut back, 3 bases at V and 0 bases at J, with 8 bases in the middle. Germline values: CDR1 MDHEN, CDR2 SYDVKM. The chain has TRBV28 and TRBJ1-2, with a possible D match to TRBD1 (5 bases). The starting material was peripheral blood, obtained on day 0 of AZD1222 vaccination. This sequence originates from an adult in good health. CDR3 protein: CASSFLGANYGYTF. CDR3 sequence (DNA): TGTGCCAGCAGTTTTTTAGGGGCTAACTATGGCTACACCTTC.